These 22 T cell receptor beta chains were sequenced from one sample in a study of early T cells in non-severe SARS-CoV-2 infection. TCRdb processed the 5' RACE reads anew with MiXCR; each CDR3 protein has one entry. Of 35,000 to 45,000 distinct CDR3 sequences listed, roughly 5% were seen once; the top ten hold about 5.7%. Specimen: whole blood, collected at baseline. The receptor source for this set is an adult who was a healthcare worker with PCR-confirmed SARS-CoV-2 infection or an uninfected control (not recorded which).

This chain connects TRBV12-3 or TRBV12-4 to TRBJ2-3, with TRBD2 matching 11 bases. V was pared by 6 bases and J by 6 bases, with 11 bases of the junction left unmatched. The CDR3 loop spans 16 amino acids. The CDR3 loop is CASRVRLAGPRDTQYF. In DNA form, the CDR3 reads TGTGCCAGCAGGGTGAGACTAGCGGGACCACGGGATACGCAGTATTTT.

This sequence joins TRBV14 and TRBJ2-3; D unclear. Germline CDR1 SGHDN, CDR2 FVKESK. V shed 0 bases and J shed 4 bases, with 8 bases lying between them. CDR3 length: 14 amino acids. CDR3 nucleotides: TGTGCCAGCAGCCAAGATTGGCAGTCAGATACGCAGTATTTT. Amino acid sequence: CASSQDWQSDTQYF. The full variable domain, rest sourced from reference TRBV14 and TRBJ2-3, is EAGVTQFPSHSVIEKGQTVTLRCDPISGHDNLYWYRRVMGKEIKFLLHFVKESKQDESGMPNNRFLAERTGGTYSTLKVQPAELEDSGVYFCASSQDWQSDTQYFGPGTRLTVL.

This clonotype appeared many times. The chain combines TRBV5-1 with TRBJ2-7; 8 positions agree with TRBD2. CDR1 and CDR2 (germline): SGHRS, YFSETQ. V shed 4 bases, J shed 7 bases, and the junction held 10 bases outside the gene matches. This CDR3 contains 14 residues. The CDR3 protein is CASSEGLVPPEQYF. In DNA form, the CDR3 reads TGCGCCAGCAGCGAGGGACTAGTACCCCCAGAGCAGTACTTC.

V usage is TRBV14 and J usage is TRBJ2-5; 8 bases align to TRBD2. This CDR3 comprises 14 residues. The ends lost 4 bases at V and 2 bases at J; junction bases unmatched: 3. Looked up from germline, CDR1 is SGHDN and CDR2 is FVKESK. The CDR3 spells CASSLAGWQETQYF. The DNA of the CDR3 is TGTGCCAGCAGCCTAGCGGGATGGCAAGAGACCCAGTACTTC.

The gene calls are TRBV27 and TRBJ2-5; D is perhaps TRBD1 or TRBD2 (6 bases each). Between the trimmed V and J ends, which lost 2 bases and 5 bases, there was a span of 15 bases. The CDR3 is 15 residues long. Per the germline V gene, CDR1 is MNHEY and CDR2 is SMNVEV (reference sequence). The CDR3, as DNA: TGTGCCAGCAGTTTACTCGCAGGGGCGGGGGAGACCCAGTACTTC. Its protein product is CASSLLAGAGETQYF.

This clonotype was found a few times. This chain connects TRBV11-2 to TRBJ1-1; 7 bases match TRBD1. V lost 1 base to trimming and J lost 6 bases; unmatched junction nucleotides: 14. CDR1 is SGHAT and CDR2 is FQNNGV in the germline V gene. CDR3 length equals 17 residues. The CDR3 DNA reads TGTGCCAGCAGCTTAGCCGCTCCGAAGACAGGGCGACCTGAAGCTTTCTTT. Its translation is CASSLAAPKTGRPEAFF.

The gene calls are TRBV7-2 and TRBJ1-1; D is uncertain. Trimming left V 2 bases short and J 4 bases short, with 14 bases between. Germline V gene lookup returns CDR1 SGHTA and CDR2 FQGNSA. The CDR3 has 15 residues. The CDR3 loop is CASSLYRPGVTEAFF. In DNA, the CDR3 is TGTGCCAGCAGCTTATATCGTCCAGGCGTCACTGAAGCTTTCTTT.

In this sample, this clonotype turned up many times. DNA of the CDR3: TGTGCCAGCAGTTACTCGACGGGGCAGCCCCAGCATTTT. This encodes CASSYSTGQPQHF. The chain combines TRBV6-5 with TRBJ1-5; D not resolved. Trimming removed 0 bases at V and 7 bases at J, with 7 bases between. Germline V gives CDR1 MNHEY, CDR2 SVGAGI. The CDR3 loop spans 13 amino acids.

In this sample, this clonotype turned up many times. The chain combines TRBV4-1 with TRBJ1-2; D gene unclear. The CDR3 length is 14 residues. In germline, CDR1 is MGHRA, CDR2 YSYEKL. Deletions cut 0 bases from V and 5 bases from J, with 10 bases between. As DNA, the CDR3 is TGCGCCAGCAGCCAAGATCCCGACGGGTATGGCTACACCTTC. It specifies CASSQDPDGYGYTF.

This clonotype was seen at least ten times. The CDR3 spells CASSLVKDRWTEAFF. The CDR3 bases are TGTGCCAGCAGCTTAGTAAAGGACAGGTGGACTGAAGCTTTCTTT. V usage is TRBV7-2 and J usage is TRBJ1-1; 7 bases line up with TRBD1. The length of the CDR3 is 15 residues. V shed 1 base, J shed 5 bases, and the junction held 7 bases outside the gene matches. Germline V gene data show CDR1 as SGHTA and CDR2 as FQGNSA.

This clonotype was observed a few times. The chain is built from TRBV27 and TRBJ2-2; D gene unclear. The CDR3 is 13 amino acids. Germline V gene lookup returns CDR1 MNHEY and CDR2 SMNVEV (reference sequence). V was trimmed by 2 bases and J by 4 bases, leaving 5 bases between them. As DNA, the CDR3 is TGTGCCAGCAGTTTACAGTCCACCGGGGAGCTGTTTTTT. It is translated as CASSLQSTGELFF.

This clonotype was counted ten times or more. For the CDR3, the DNA is TGTGCCAGCAGGGGGACTAGCGAGGGCTACGAGCAGTACGTC. This sequence encodes CASRGTSEGYEQYV. This sequence joins TRBV12-3 or TRBV12-4 and TRBJ2-7; the match to TRBD2 covers 10 bases. The CDR3 is 14 amino acids. The trim removed 6 bases at V and 3 bases at J, leaving 5 bases unmatched.

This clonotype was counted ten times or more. The CDR3: CASSLSPGANSPLHF. DNA of the CDR3: TGTGCCAGCAGTTTAAGTCCGGGGGCTAATTCACCCCTCCACTTT. The chain is built from TRBV28 and TRBJ1-6; D perhaps matches TRBD1 (6 bases). CDR1 MDHEN and CDR2 SYDVKM come from the germline V gene. The CDR3 contains 15 residues. The V end was cut by 2 bases, the J end by 6 bases, with 11 bases between.

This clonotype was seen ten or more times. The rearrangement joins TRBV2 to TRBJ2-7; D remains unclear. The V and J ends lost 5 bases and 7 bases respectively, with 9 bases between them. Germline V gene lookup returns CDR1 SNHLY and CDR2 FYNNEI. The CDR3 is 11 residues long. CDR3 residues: CASSYPAEQYF. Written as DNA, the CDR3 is TGTGCCAGCAGTTACCCGGCGGAGCAGTACTTC.

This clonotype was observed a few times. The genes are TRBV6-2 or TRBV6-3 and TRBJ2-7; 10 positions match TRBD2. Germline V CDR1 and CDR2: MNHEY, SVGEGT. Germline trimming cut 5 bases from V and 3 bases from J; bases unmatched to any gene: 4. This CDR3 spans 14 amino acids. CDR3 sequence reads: CASSHGTSVYEQYV. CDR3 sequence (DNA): TGTGCCAGCAGTCACGGGACTAGCGTCTACGAGCAGTACGTC.

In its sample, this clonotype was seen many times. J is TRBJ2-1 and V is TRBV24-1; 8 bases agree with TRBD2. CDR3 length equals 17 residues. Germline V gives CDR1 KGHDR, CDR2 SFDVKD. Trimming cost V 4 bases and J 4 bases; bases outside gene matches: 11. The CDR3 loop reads CATSESLAEDPYNEQFF. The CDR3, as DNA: TGTGCCACCAGTGAGTCACTAGCGGAAGACCCTTACAATGAGCAGTTCTTC.

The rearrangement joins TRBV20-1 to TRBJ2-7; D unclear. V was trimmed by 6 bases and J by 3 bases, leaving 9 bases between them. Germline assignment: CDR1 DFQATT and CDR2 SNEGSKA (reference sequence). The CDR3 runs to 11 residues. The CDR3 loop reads CSALDGYEQYF. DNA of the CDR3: TGCAGTGCGTTGGACGGCTACGAGCAGTACTTC.

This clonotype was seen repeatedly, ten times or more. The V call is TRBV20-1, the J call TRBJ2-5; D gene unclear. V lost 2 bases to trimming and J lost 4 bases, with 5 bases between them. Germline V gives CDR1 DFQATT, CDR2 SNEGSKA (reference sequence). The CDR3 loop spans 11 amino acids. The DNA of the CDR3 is TGCAGTGCTAGATCCGGAGAGACCCAGTACTTC. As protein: CSARSGETQYF.

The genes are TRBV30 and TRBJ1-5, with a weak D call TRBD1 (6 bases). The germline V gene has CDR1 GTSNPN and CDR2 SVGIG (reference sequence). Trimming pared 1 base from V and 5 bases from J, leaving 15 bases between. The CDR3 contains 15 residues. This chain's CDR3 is CAWSGGDQGHQPQHF. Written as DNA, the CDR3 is TGTGCCTGGAGTGGGGGAGACCAGGGGCATCAGCCCCAGCATTTT.

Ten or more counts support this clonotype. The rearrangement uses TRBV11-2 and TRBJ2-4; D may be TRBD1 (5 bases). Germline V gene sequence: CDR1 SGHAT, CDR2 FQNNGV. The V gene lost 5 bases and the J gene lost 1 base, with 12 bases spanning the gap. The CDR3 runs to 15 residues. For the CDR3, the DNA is TGTGCCAGCAGCATATCAGGGCAGGCCAAAAACATTCAGTACTTC. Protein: CASSISGQAKNIQYF.

The CDR3 spells CASSQGGTTYEQYV. The CDR3, as DNA: TGTGCCAGCAGCCAAGGAGGGACTACCTACGAGCAGTACGTC. This chain uses TRBV3-2 with TRBJ2-7; TRBD2, the D gene given by the table, was not confirmed from the DNA. TRBV3-2 is labeled a pseudogene. The CDR3 extends over 14 amino acids.

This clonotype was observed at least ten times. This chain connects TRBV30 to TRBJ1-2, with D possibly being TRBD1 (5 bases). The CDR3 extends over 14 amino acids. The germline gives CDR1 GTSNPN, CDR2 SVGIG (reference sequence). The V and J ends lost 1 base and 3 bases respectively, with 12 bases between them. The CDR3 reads CAWSDDDRDYGYTF. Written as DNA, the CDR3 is TGTGCCTGGAGTGACGACGACAGAGACTATGGCTACACCTTC.